Following are 2 T cell receptor beta chains from one sample sequenced in a study of beta chain features in type 1 diabetes. These receptors' targets are unknown. Findings and limits, study-wide: Type 1 diabetes patients had moderately but significantly shorter TCRB CDR3s in all four CD4+ subsets.

As every portion of the isolated RNA was reverse transcribed, the sequencing read expressed TCRB transcripts. Libraries were prepared by immunoSEQ multiplex PCR; TCRdb keeps only in-frame clonotypes and omits some of them. The sample has about 41,000 clones; approximately 70% are singletons. The material sequenced was Tregs from blood. The source is a man aged 25-45 years with type 1 diabetes. Some clones in this sample may be carry-over from other donors' samples.

Of note for this clone: Relative to the germline gene, one junction end is altered; a read error may explain this. The V and J genes are TRBV7-2 and TRBJ2-3, with 7 bases identical to TRBD2. CDR1 and CDR2 (germline): SGHTA, FQGNSA. The CDR3 has 13 residues. CDR3 loop: CASSLRRGDTRYF. CDR3 in DNA: TGTGCCAGCAGCTTACGACGGGGGGATACGCGGTATTTT.

V and J are TRBV14 and TRBJ2-5; D unclear. The CDR3 extends over 13 amino acids. V was cut by 1 base and J by 7 bases, with 10 bases left in between. Germline V CDR1 and CDR2: SGHDN, FVKESK. The CDR3 loop is CASSQGLVGTQYF. The CDR3 DNA sequence: TGTGCCAGCAGCCAAGGACTCGTAGGGACCCAGTACTTC.